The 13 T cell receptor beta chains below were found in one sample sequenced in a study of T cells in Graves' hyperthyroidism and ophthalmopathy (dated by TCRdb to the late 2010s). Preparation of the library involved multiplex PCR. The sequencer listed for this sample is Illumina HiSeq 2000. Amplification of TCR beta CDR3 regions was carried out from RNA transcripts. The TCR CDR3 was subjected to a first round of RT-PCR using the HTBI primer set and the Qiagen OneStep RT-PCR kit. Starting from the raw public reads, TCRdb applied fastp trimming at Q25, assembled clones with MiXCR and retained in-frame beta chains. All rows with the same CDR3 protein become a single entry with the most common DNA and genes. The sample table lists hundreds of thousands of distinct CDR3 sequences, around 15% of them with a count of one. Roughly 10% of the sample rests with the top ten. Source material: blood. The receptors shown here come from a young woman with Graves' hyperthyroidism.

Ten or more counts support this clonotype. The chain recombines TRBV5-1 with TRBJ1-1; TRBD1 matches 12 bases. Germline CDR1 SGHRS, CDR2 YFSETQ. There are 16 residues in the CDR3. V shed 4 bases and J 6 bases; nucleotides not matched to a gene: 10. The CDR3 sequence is CASSGTGGASGAEAFF. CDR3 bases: TGCGCCAGCAGCGGGACAGGGGGCGCTTCGGGTGCTGAAGCTTTCTTT.

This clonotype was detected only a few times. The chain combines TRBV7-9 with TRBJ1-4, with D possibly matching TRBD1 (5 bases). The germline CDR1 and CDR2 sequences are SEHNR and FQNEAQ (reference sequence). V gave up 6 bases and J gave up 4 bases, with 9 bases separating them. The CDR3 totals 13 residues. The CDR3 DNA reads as TGTGCCAGCAGACCTGACAGTAATGAAAAACTGTTTTTT. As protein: CASRPDSNEKLFF.

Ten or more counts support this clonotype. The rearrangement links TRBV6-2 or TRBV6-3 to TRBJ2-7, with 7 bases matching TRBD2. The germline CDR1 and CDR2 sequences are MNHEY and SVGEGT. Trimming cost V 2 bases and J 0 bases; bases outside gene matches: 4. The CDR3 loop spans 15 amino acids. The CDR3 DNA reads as TGTGCCAGCAGTTACACTAGCGATGACTCCTACGAGCAGTACTTC. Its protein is CASSYTSDDSYEQYF.

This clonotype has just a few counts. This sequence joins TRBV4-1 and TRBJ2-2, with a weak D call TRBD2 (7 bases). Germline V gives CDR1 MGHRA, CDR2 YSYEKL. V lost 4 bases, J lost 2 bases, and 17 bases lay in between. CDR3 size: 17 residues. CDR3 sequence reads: CASSRLSGTLNTGELFF. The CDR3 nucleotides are TGCGCCAGCAGCCGCTTGAGCGGGACACTTAACACCGGGGAGCTGTTTTTT.

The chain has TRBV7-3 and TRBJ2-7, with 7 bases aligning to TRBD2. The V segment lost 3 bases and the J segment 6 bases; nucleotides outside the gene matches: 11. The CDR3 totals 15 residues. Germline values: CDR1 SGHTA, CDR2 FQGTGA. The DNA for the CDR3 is TGTGCCAGCAGCTTGGAGGGAGGGAGGATGAGCGAGCAGTACTTC. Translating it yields CASSLEGGRMSEQYF.

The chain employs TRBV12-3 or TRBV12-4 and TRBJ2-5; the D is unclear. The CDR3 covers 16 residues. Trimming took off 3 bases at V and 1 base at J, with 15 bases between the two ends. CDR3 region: CASSFSKVRRQETQYF. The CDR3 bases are TGTGCCAGCAGTTTTTCGAAGGTTCGTCGCCAAGAGACCCAGTACTTC.

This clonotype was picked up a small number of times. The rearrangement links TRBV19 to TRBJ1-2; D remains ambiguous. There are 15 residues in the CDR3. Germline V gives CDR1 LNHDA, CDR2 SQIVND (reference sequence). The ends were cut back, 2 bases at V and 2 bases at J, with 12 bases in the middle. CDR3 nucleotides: TGTGCCAGTAGTATACATCTCACTCTCAACTATGGCTACACCTTC. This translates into CASSIHLTLNYGYTF.

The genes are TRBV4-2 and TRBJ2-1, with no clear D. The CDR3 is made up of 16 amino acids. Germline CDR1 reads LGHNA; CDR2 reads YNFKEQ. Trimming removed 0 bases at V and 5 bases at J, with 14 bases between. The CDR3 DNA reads TGTGCCAGCAGCCAAGAATTATCCTTCCCTAACAATGAGCAGTTCTTC. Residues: CASSQELSFPNNEQFF.

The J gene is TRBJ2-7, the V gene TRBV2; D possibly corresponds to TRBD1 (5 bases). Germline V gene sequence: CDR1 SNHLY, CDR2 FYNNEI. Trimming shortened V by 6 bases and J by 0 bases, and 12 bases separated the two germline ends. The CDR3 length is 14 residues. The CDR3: CASSLRAPSYEQYF. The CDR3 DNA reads TGTGCCAGCAGCCTCAGGGCCCCCTCCTACGAGCAGTACTTC.

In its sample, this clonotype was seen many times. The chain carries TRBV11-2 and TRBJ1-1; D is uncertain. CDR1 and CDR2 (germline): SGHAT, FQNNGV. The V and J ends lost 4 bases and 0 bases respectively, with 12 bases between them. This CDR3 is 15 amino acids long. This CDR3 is CASSSKLKLNTEAFF. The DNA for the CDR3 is TGTGCCAGCAGCTCCAAGCTTAAATTGAACACTGAAGCTTTCTTT. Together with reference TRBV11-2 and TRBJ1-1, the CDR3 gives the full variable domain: EAGVAQSPRYKIIEKRQSVAFWCNPISGHATLYWYQQILGQGPKLLIQFQNNGVVDDSQLPKDRFSAERLKGVDSTLKIQPAKLEDSAVYLCASSSKLKLNTEAFFGQGTRLTVV.

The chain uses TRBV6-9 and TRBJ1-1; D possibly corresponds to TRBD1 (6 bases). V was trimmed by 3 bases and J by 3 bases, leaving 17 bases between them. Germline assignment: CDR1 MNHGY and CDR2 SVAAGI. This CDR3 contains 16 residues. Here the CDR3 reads CASSYAGDRMDTEAFF. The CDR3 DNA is TGTGCCAGCAGTTACGCGGGAGACAGGATGGACACTGAAGCTTTCTTT.

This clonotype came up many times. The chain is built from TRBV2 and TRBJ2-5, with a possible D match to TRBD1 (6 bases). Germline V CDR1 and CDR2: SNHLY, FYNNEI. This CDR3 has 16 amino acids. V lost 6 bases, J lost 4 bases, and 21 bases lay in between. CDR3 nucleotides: TGTGCCAGCAGGAACTGGGGGCAGGGTGGTATAGAGACCCAGTACTTC. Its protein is CASRNWGQGGIETQYF.

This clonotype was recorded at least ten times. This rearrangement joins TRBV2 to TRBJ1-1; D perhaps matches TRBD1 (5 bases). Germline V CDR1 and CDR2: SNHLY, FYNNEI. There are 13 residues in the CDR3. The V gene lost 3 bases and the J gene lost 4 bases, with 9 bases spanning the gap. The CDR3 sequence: CASSERGGTEAFF. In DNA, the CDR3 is TGTGCCAGCAGTGAGCGGGGGGGCACTGAAGCTTTCTTT.